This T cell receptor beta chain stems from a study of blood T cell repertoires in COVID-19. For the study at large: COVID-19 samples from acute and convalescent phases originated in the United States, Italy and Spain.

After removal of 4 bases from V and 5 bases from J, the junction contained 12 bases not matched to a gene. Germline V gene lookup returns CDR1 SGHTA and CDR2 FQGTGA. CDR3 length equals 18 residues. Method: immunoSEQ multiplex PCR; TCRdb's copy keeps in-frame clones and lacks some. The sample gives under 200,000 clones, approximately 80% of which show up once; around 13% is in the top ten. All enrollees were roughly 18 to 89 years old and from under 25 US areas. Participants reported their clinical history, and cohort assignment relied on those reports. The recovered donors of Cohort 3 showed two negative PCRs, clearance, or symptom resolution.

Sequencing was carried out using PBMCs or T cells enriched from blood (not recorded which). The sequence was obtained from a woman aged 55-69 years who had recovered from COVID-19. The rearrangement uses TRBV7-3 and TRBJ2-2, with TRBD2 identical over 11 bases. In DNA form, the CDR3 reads TGTGCCAGCAGCTCCGGACTAGCGGGCCCTTTCGGGACCGGGGAGCTGTTTTTT. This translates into CASSSGLAGPFGTGELFF.